These 27 T cell receptor beta chains came from one sample sequenced in a study of blood T cells in healthy people across ages. A second 7 to 11 cycle PCR used barcoded and J-beta primers. TCRdb redid the calling of the 5' RACE reads with MiXCR, one entry per CDR3 protein. The sample holds around 280,000 distinct CDR3 sequences; around 29% are singletons and the top ten take roughly 28%. Source material: blood. The receptor set was obtained from a woman aged 65 to 85 in good health.

The chain combines TRBV7-6 with TRBJ2-1, with D unresolved. V was shortened by 1 base and J by 8 bases, with 15 bases between the two germline ends. From germline, CDR1 is SGHVS and CDR2 FNYEAQ. The CDR3 is made up of 15 amino acids. This CDR3 is CASSLVNQLNDEQFF. As DNA, the CDR3 is TGTGCCAGCAGCTTAGTGAACCAGCTCAACGATGAGCAGTTCTTC. Full variable domain (rest looked up from reference TRBV7-6 and TRBJ2-1): GAGVSQSPRYKVTKRGQDVALRCDPISGHVSLYWYRQALGQGPEFLTYFNYEAQQDKSGLPNDRFSAERPEGSISTLTIQRTEQRDSAMYRCASSLVNQLNDEQFFGPGTRLTVL.

The J gene is TRBJ2-1, the V gene TRBV29-1, with 9 nucleotides matching TRBD2. CDR1 is SQVTM and CDR2 is ANQGSEA in the germline V gene. Trimming took 3 bases from V and 7 from J; bases not matched to a gene: 16. There are 17 residues in the CDR3. CDR3 bases: TGCAGCGTTGAGGATCTGTGGGGCGGGAGGGCTGGGAATGAGCAGTTCTTC. Its translation: CSVEDLWGGRAGNEQFF.

The chain employs TRBV12-3 or TRBV12-4 and TRBJ2-5; TRBD1 agrees at 8 bases. The closer fit of TRBJ2-7 to the DNA end suggests the J call may be wrong. The CDR3 contains 14 residues. The CDR3 protein is CASSFGGQAAEQYF. CDR3 sequence (DNA): TGTGCCAGCAGTTTCGGGGGACAGGCTGCCGAGCAGTACTTC.

This clonotype was detected ten times or more. The rearrangement links TRBV29-1 to TRBJ1-4; no reliable D call. This CDR3 spans 13 amino acids. V lost 3 bases and J lost 0, with 5 bases in between. Germline CDR1 and CDR2: SQVTM and ANQGSEA. The CDR3 bases are TGCAGCGTTGAGTCTTCAACTAATGAAAAACTGTTTTTT. This gives the protein CSVESSTNEKLFF. Filled out from reference TRBV29-1 and TRBJ1-4, the complete variable domain reads SAVISQKPSRDICQRGTSLTIQCQVDSQVTMMFWYRQQPGQSLTLIATANQGSEATYESGFVIDKFPISRPNLTFSTLTVSNMSPEDSSIYLCSVESSTNEKLFFGSGTQLSVL.

The genes are TRBV6-2 or TRBV6-3 and TRBJ1-2; D gene uncertain. This CDR3 has 14 residues. Germline CDR1 reads MNHEY; CDR2 reads SVGEGT. Trimming left V 8 bases short and J 7 bases short, with 20 bases between. CDR3 in amino acids: CASASGISRSGYTF. CDR3 nucleotides: TGTGCCAGCGCGTCTGGGATCTCGAGGAGTGGCTACACCTTC.

This clonotype was seen a handful of times. The V gene is TRBV3-1, the J gene TRBJ1-5, with a weak D call TRBD1 (6 bases). Germline CDR1 is LGHDT and CDR2 is YNNKEL (reference sequence). The CDR3 has 14 amino acids. V lost 5 bases and J lost 6, with 14 bases in between. This chain's CDR3 is CASSFTGLSQPQHF. In DNA, the CDR3 is TGTGCCAGCAGCTTTACAGGGCTCTCTCAGCCCCAGCATTTT.

J is TRBJ1-2 and V is TRBV28, with 9 bases identical to TRBD1. CDR1 and CDR2 (germline): MDHEN, SYDVKM. There are 13 residues in the CDR3. V gave up 5 bases and J gave up 8 bases; unmatched junction bases: 6. CDR3 DNA: TGTGCCAGCAGTGAACAGGGGGCGGGGGGCTACACCTTC. It yields the protein CASSEQGAGGYTF.

Worth noting for this clonotype: The junction does not match germline at one end; this may be a read error. Written as DNA, the CDR3 is TGCGCCAGCAGCTTGCCTAACACCGGGGAGCTGCTTTTT. Translated, it gives CASSLPNTGELLF. V gene TRBV5-1 combines with J gene TRBJ2-2; possible D gene TRBD2, 5 bases. Germline values: CDR1 SGHRS, CDR2 YFSETQ. There are 13 residues in the CDR3.

This clonotype was counted only a few times. The rearrangement joins TRBV9 to TRBJ2-2; tentatively, D is TRBD2 (5 bases). V was trimmed by 6 bases and J by 6 bases, leaving 15 bases between them. This CDR3 contains 14 residues. Germline CDR1 reads SGDLS; CDR2 reads YYNGEE. Here the CDR3 DNA reads TGTGCCAGCACCTCCGGGGTCGTTCCCGGGGAGCTGTTTTTT. This encodes CASTSGVVPGELFF. Complete variable domain (other parts from reference TRBV9 and TRBJ2-2): DSGVTQTPKHLITATGQRVTLRCSPRSGDLSVYWYQQSLDQGLQFLIQYYNGEERAKGNILERFSAQQFPDLHSELNLSSLELGDSALYFCASTSGVVPGELFFGEGSRLTVL.

This clonotype was detected a few times. Here the CDR3 reads CATSRPGPIYEQYF. The CDR3 DNA reads TGTGCCACCAGCAGACCGGGACCGATCTACGAGCAGTACTTC. The genes are TRBV15 and TRBJ2-5; D is tentatively TRBD1 or TRBD2 (5 bases each). The DNA end favors TRBJ2-7, so the J call may be wrong. The germline V gene has CDR1 LNHNV and CDR2 YYDKDF (reference sequence). The CDR3 sequence is 14 residues long.

This clonotype was counted only a few times. This chain uses TRBV28 with TRBJ1-4, with 8 positions matching TRBD1. The V gene end was trimmed by 5 bases and the J gene end by 8 bases; junction bases not matched to a gene: 7. Per the germline V gene, CDR1 is MDHEN and CDR2 is SYDVKM. The CDR3 sequence is 14 residues long. The CDR3 nucleotides are TGTGCCAGCAGTACTCAGGGGGCAGGAGAAAAACTGTTTTTT. Translating it yields CASSTQGAGEKLFF.

The chain has TRBV6-1 and TRBJ2-5; no reliable D call. Trimming left V 2 bases short and J 5 bases short, with 6 bases between. The CDR3 runs 12 residues. Germline V gene sequence: CDR1 MNHNS, CDR2 SASEGT. CDR3 in amino acids: CASSEHGETQYF. The CDR3 DNA reads TGTGCCAGCAGTGAACATGGTGAGACCCAGTACTTC.

This clonotype has a handful of counts. V is TRBV5-6 and J is TRBJ2-5; maybe TRBD1 (5 bases). Trimming pared 4 bases from V and 2 bases from J, leaving 9 bases between. This CDR3 spans 13 amino acids. Germline assignment: CDR1 SGHDT and CDR2 YYEEEE. CDR3: CASSMTVQETQYF. The CDR3 region has the DNA TGTGCCAGCAGCATGACAGTTCAAGAGACCCAGTACTTC.

This chain links TRBV2 with TRBJ1-4; TRBD1 matches at 7 bases. Germline trimming cut 8 bases from V and 4 bases from J; bases unmatched to any gene: 7. This CDR3 region has 14 residues. Germline loops: CDR1 SNHLY, CDR2 FYNNEI. The CDR3 region has the DNA TGTGCCAGCGGTCCGGGACAGCATAATGAAAAACTGTTTTTT. Its protein is CASGPGQHNEKLFF. The complete variable domain, with remaining parts taken from reference TRBV2 and TRBJ1-4, reads EPEVTQTPSHQVTQMGQEVILRCVPISNHLYFYWYRQILGQKVEFLVSFYNNEISEKSEIFDDQFSVERPDGSNFTLKIRSTKLEDSAMYFCASGPGQHNEKLFFGSGTQLSVL.

A remark on this clonotype: Compared with germline, one end of the junction differs, possibly owing to a read error. The chain uses TRBV7-2 and TRBJ2-2; D possibly matches TRBD1 or TRBD2 (5 bases each). Germline V lookup: CDR1 SGHTA, CDR2 FQGNSA. The CDR3 spans 15 residues. CDR3 sequence (DNA): TGTGCCGGCAGCTCCCGGGGCTGGCGGACCGGGGAACTGTTTTTT. It is translated as CAGSSRGWRTGELFF.

This clonotype appeared many times. This chain connects TRBV28 to TRBJ2-7; possible D gene TRBD2, 6 bases. Per the germline V gene, CDR1 is MDHEN and CDR2 is SYDVKM. The V gene lost 3 bases and the J gene lost 4 bases, with 13 bases spanning the gap. CDR3 length equals 14 residues. The DNA for the CDR3 is TGTGCCAGCAGTTTCCCCGGGAGCCCTTACGAGCAGTACTTC. Its protein is CASSFPGSPYEQYF.

The chain employs TRBV28 and TRBJ2-5; D assignment may be TRBD1 or TRBD2 (6 bases each). The V gene lost 2 bases and the J gene lost 3 bases, with 19 bases spanning the gap. The CDR3 runs 17 residues. The germline V gene has CDR1 MDHEN and CDR2 SYDVKM. CDR3 sequence reads: CASSLRLARGVEETQYF. Here the CDR3 DNA reads TGTGCCAGCAGTTTACGCCTCGCAAGGGGGGTTGAAGAGACCCAGTACTTC.

This clonotype was detected a few times. V and J are TRBV27 and TRBJ1-2; tentatively, D is TRBD1 (5 bases). Trimming shortened V by 4 bases and J by 1 base, and 13 bases separated the two germline ends. The CDR3 contains 15 residues. Germline lookup yields CDR1 MNHEY and CDR2 SMNVEV (reference sequence). This CDR3 is CASSSGAGHNYGYTF. In DNA form, the CDR3 reads TGTGCCAGCAGTTCTGGGGCGGGCCATAACTATGGCTACACCTTC.

A single count supports this clonotype. V is TRBV28 and J is TRBJ2-5, with D perhaps matching TRBD2 (5 bases). The length of the CDR3 is 14 residues. Trimming took 3 bases from V and 3 from J, leaving 11 bases between them. The V gene's germline CDR1 is MDHEN and CDR2 SYDVKM. CDR3 in DNA: TGTGCCAGCAGTTTCCGGGGTGGCGAAGAGACCCAGTACTTC. Translation gives CASSFRGGEETQYF.

V gene TRBV7-3 combines with J gene TRBJ2-7, with D unclear. V was trimmed by 5 bases and J by 2 bases, leaving 16 bases between them. Germline V CDR1 and CDR2: SGHTA, FQGTGA. The CDR3 totals 15 residues. CDR3: CASSPSQRTTYEQYF. In DNA, the CDR3 is TGTGCCAGCAGCCCTTCCCAGCGCACCACCTACGAGCAGTACTTC.

V gene TRBV2 combines with J gene TRBJ2-1; tentatively, D is TRBD2 (5 bases). V was shortened by 6 bases and J by 3 bases, with 9 bases between the two germline ends. This CDR3 comprises 13 residues. Germline V gene lookup returns CDR1 SNHLY and CDR2 FYNNEI. The CDR3 bases are TGTGCCAGCAGGGAGGAGAACTACAATGAGCAGTTCTTC. Translated: CASREENYNEQFF.

This sequence joins TRBV7-8 and TRBJ1-1; D might be TRBD1 (5 bases). This CDR3 region has 13 residues. Germline CDR1 SGHVS, CDR2 FQNEAQ. The V gene lost 0 bases and the J gene lost 5 bases, with 7 bases spanning the gap. The CDR3 DNA follows: TGTGCCAGCAGCTTAGCCGGGGCGACTGAAGCTTTCTTT. Its protein product is CASSLAGATEAFF.

This clonotype was picked up a small number of times. The chain employs TRBV7-2 and TRBJ2-3; 7 positions agree with TRBD1. This CDR3 is built from 14 residues. V gave up 4 bases and J gave up 7 bases; unmatched junction bases: 8. Germline CDR1 is SGHTA and CDR2 is FQGNSA. The CDR3 reads CASSSGTVRNTQYF. In nucleotides, the CDR3 is TGTGCCAGCAGCTCCGGGACAGTACGAAATACGCAGTATTTT.

This clonotype occurred a few times. This chain joins TRBV7-9 and TRBJ1-2; TRBD1 might be the D (5 bases). Trimming took 5 bases from V and 7 from J, leaving 17 bases between them. The CDR3 totals 14 residues. Germline V gene data show CDR1 as SEHNR and CDR2 as FQNEAQ (reference sequence). DNA of the CDR3: TGTGCCAGCAGCCTCCCCGGGGCGGCTCGTGGCTACACCTTC. It specifies CASSLPGAARGYTF.

The chain carries TRBV7-9 and TRBJ2-3, with 8 positions matching TRBD2. Germline CDR1 and CDR2: SEHNR and FQNEAQ (reference sequence). The CDR3 spans 17 residues. V shed 0 bases, J shed 4 bases, and the junction held 9 bases outside the gene matches. CDR3 DNA: TGTGCCAGCAGCTTAGCTAGCGGGAACCCGGGAGCAGATACGCAGTATTTT. Translating gives CASSLASGNPGADTQYF.

This clonotype has more than one count but fewer than ten. The J gene is TRBJ2-5, the V gene TRBV20-1; 7 nucleotides line up with TRBD2. CDR1 and CDR2 (germline): DFQATT, SNEGSKA (reference sequence). The CDR3 length is 15 residues. V gave up 2 bases and J gave up 6 bases; unmatched junction bases: 12. Written as DNA, the CDR3 is TGCAGTGCTAGAAGTTTGGGGGAGGGCATGAAGACCCAGTACTTC. This sequence encodes CSARSLGEGMKTQYF.

Only a few counts were recorded for this clonotype. The chain has TRBV20-1 and TRBJ2-7, with D tentatively TRBD1 (5 bases). Trimming removed 6 bases from V and 6 bases from J, with 15 bases in between. The germline V gene encodes CDR1 DFQATT and CDR2 SNEGSKA (reference sequence). The CDR3 runs to 12 residues. Here the CDR3 reads CSASVVRGEQYF. In nucleotides, the CDR3 is TGCAGTGCCTCCGTAGTAAGGGGCGAGCAGTACTTC.